This T cell receptor (beta chain) was observed in a study of shared clonotypes between healthy human individuals. The V and J ends lost 2 bases and 0 bases respectively, with 6 bases between them. This CDR3 has 14 residues. Looked up from germline, CDR1 is SGDLS and CDR2 is YYNGEE. TCRdb's table, derived via immunoSEQ multiplex PCR, lists solely in-frame clones and lacks some. The sample holds around 1.9 million clones; approximately 92% are singletons and the top ten take more than 1.5%. The naive CD8 population came from CD45RO-negative cells selected for CCR7, without terminally differentiated effector memory CD45RA+ cells.

Material for sequencing was naive CD8+ T cells from PBMCs. The receptor was isolated from a man aged 18-30 years in good health. Some clones in this sample may be carry-over from other donors' samples. The chain has TRBV9 and TRBJ1-3; D remains ambiguous. CDR3 in amino acids: CASSVSRSGNTIYF. The DNA for the CDR3 is TGTGCCAGCAGCGTCTCACGCTCTGGAAACACCATATATTTT.